This T cell receptor beta chain is from a study of control samples from healthy donors and cancer patients (dated by TCRdb to about 2020). Concerning this clone: The target of this receptor is not known. Base-call qualities are not available, and no considerably larger clone is one nucleotide away.

Libraries were constructed by the immunoSEQ multiplex PCR assay. Sourced from immuneACCESS, this table was stored by TCRdb with only in-frame sequences that have V and J called. A share of the clones is absent; for the studies checked, an unresolved V gene accounts for under half, and the remainder has no known explanation. The sample table shows tens of thousands of clones, and around 84% are seen once. Around 40% of the sample goes to the ten largest clones. This receptor was identified in a man between 65 and 85 years old with lung cancer. Sample: PBMCs.

Here is the DNA: TGTGCCAGTAGTATAGGGGAAGGGATCTTCCAAAACATTCAGTACTTC. The encoded protein is CASSIGEGIFQNIQYF. Rearrangement joined TRBV19 to TRBJ2-4; there is no confident call for the D gene. V was cut back by 1 base and J by 5 bases, leaving a gap of 15 bases between them. CDR1 and CDR2, looked up from the germline V gene (reference sequence), are LNHDA and SQIVND. The CDR3 goes from the cysteine to the phenylalanine over 16 residues. Just the 48-base CDR3 DNA is kept, in frame starting at base 1.